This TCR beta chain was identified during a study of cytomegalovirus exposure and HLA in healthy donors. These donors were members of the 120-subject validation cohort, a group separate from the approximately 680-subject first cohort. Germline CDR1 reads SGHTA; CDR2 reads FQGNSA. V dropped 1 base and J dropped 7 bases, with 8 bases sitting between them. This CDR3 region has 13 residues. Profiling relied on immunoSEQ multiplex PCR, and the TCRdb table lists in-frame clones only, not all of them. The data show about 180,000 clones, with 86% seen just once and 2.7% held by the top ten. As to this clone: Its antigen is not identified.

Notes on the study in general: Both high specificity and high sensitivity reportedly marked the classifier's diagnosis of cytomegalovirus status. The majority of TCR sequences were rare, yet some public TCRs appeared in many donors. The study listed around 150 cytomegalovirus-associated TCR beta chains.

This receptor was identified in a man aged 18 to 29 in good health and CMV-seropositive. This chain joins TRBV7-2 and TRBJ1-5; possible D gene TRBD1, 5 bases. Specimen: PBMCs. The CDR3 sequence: CASSLGQGQPQHF. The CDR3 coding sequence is TGTGCCAGCAGCTTAGGTCAGGGCCAGCCCCAGCATTTT. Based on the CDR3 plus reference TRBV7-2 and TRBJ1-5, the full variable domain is GAGVSQSPSNKVTEKGKDVELRCDPISGHTALYWYRQSLGQGLEFLIYFQGNSAPDKSGLPSDRFSAERTGGSVSTLTIQRTQQEDSAVYLCASSLGQGQPQHFGDGTRLSIL.